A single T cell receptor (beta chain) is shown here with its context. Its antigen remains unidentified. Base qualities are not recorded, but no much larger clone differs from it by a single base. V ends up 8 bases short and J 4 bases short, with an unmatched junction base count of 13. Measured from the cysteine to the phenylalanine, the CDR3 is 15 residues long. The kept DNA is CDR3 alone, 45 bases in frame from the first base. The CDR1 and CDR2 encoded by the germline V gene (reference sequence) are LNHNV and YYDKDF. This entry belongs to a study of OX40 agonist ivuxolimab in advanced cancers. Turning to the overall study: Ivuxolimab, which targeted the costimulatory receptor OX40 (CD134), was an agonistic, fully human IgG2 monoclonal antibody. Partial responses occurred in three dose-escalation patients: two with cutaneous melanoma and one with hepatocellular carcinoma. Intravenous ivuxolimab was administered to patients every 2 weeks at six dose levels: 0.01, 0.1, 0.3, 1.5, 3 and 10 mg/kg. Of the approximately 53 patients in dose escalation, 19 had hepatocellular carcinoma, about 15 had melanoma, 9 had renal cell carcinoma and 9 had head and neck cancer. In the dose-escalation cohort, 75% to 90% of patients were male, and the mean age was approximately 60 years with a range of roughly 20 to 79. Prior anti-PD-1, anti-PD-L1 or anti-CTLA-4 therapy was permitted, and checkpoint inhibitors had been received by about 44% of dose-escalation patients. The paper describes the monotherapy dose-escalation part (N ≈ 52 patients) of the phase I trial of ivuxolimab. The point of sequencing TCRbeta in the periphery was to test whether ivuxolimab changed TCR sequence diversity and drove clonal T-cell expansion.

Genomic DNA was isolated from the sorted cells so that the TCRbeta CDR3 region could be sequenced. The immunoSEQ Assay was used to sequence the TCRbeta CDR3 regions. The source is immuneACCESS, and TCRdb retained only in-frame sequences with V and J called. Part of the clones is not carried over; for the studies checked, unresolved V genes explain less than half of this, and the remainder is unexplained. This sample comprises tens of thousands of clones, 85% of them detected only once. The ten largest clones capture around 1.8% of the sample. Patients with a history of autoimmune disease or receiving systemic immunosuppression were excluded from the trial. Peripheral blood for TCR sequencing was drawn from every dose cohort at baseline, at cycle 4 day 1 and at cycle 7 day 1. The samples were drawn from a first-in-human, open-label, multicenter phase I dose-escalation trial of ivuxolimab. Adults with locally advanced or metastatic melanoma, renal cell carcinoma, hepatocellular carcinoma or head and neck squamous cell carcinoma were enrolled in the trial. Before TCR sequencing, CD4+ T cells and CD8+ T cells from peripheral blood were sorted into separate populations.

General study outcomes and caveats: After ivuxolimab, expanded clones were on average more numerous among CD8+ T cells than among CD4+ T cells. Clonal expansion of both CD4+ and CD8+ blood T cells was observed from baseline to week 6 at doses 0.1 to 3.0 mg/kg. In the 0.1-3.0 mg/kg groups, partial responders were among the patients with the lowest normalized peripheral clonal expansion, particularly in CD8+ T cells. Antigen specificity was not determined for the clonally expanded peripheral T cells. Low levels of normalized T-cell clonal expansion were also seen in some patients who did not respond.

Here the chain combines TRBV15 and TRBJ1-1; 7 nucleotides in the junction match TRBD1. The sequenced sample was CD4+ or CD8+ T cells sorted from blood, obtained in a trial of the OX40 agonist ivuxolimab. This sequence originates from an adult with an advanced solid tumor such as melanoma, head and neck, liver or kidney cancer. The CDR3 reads CATRSTTGLGTEAFF. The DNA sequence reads TGTGCCACCCGTTCCACGACAGGGTTGGGCACTGAAGCTTTCTTT.